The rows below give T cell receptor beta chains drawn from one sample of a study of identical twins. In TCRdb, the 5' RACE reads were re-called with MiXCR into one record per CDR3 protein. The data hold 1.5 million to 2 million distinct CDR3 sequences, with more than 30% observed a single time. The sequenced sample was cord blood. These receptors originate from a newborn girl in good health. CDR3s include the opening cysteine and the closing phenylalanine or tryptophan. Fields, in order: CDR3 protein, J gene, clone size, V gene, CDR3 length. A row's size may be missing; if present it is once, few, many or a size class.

CDR3 protein: CASSEGSLAGGKAYEQYF; J gene: TRBJ2-7; clone size: few; V gene: TRBV2; CDR3 length: 18
CDR3 protein: CSARYSSYNEQFF; J gene: TRBJ2-1; clone size: many; V gene: TRBV20-1; CDR3 length: 13
CDR3 protein: CASSLGGSGLEQYF; J gene: TRBJ2-7; clone size: few; V gene: TRBV27; CDR3 length: 14
CDR3 protein: CASSFRKSAGDTQYF; J gene: TRBJ2-3; clone size: NA; V gene: TRBV12-3/TRBV12-4; CDR3 length: 15
CDR3 protein: CASSLVYRQRGMNTEAFF; J gene: TRBJ1-1; clone size: NA; V gene: TRBV11-2; CDR3 length: 18
CDR3 protein: CASRVGGQNTKAFF; J gene: TRBJ1-1; clone size: NA; V gene: TRBV6-1; CDR3 length: 14
CDR3 protein: CASRAHPSSYNEQFF; J gene: TRBJ2-1; clone size: NA; V gene: TRBV6-1; CDR3 length: 15
CDR3 protein: CASSFGGPSYNEQFF; J gene: TRBJ2-1; clone size: many; V gene: TRBV12-3/TRBV12-4; CDR3 length: 15
CDR3 protein: CASAAGSWGAKNIQYF; J gene: TRBJ2-4; clone size: NA; V gene: TRBV12-3/TRBV12-4; CDR3 length: 16
CDR3 protein: CASRLGGTQYF; J gene: TRBJ2-3; clone size: NA; V gene: TRBV21-1; CDR3 length: 11
CDR3 protein: CASSSFRQTYEQYF; J gene: TRBJ2-7; clone size: NA; V gene: TRBV5-5; CDR3 length: 14
CDR3 protein: CASFNSGSTDTQYF; J gene: TRBJ2-3; clone size: NA; V gene: TRBV2; CDR3 length: 14
CDR3 protein: CASGGAGELFF; J gene: TRBJ1-4; clone size: few; V gene: TRBV6-1; CDR3 length: 11